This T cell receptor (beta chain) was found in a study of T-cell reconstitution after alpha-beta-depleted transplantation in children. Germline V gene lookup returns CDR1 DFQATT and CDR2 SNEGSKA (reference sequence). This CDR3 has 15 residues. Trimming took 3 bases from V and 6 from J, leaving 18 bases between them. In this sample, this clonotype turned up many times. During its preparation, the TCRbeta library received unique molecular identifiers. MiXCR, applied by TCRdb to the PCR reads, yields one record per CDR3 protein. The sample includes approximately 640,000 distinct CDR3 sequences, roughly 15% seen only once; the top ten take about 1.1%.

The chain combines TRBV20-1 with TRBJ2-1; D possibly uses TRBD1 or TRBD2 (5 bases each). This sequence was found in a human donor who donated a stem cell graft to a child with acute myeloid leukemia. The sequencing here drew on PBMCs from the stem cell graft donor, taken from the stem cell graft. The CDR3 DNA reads TGCAGTGCTAGGTTCGGGGCCTCCTTAGTCAATGAGCAGTTCTTC. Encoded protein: CSARFGASLVNEQFF.